This T cell receptor (beta chain) was documented in a study of cytomegalovirus exposure and HLA in healthy donors. Overall study findings and caveats: Researchers reported in a later analysis that a missense DCLRE1C variant was tied to TCR beta V- and J-gene trimming. As a later analysis showed, several of the most significant clusters appeared to be linked to common viral pathogens. Most subjects' HLA-A and HLA-B alleles were reportedly predicted from TCR beta sequences. Follow-up analysis found HLA locus-dependent TCR association rates, highest for DRB1 and lowest for HLA-C.

In the PCR, 60 Vbeta and 13 Jbeta primers were used. The data were produced by immunoSEQ multiplex PCR, yet TCRdb's version contains in-frame clones alone and is incomplete. The sample consists of around 130,000 clones, around 77% of them appearing once. There are 14 residues in the CDR3. The germline CDR1 and CDR2 sequences are LNHDA and SQIVND (reference sequence). V was pared by 7 bases and J by 0 bases, with 1 base of the junction left unmatched. For this clone: What it recognizes is unknown.

This clonotype originated in a man younger than 40 in good health and CMV-seronegative. The sequencing input was PBMCs. The genes are TRBV19 and TRBJ2-2; 8 bases map to TRBD2. CDR3 in amino acids: CASKAGANTGELFF. CDR3 in DNA: TGTGCCAGTAAAGCGGGAGCGAACACCGGGGAGCTGTTTTTT.